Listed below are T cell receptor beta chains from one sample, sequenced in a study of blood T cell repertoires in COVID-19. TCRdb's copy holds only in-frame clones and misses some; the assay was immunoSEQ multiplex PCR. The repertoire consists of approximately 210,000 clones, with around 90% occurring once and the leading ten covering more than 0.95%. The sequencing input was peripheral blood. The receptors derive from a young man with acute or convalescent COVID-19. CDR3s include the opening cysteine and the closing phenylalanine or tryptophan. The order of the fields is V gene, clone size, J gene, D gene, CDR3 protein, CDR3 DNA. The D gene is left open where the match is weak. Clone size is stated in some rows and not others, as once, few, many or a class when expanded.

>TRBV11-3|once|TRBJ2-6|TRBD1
CASSSGQGPRNSGANVLTF
TGTGCCAGCAGCTCGGGACAGGGTCCAAGGAACTCTGGGGCCAACGTCCTGACTTTC
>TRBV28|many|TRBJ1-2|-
CASSSDRGGAYGYTF
TGTGCCAGCAGTTCCGATCGGGGGGGCGCGTATGGCTACACCTTC
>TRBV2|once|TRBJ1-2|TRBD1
CASIADRGRGGYTF
TGTGCCAGCATTGCAGACAGGGGGCGCGGTGGCTACACCTTC
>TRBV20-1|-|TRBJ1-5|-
CSASKGISNQPQHF
TGCAGTGCTAGTAAGGGGATTAGCAATCAGCCCCAGCATTTT
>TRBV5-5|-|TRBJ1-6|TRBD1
CASSFDRANSPLHF
TGTGCCAGCAGCTTTGACAGGGCTAATTCACCCCTCCACTTT
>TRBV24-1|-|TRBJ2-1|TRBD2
CATSDSGRAYNEQFF
TGTGCCACCAGTGATAGCGGGAGGGCCTACAATGAGCAGTTCTTC
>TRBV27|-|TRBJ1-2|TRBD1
CASSLAGQGKGYTF
TGTGCCAGCAGTTTAGCGGGACAGGGCAAAGGCTACACCTTC
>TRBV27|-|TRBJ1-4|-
CASSLWGGNEKLFF
TGTGCCAGCAGTTTATGGGGAGGGAATGAAAAACTGTTTTTT
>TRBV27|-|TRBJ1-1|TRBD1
CASSSTGANTEAFF
TGTGCCAGCAGTTCCACAGGGGCCAACACTGAAGCTTTCTTT
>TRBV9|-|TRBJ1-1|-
CASSVEAGNTEAFF
TGTGCCAGCAGCGTAGAAGCGGGAAACACTGAAGCTTTCTTT
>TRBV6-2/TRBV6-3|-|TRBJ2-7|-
CASSYLQGSYEQYF
TGTGCCAGCAGTTACCTCCAGGGGTCCTACGAGCAGTACTTC
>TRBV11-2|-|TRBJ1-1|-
CASSLGRDTEAFF
TGTGCCAGCAGCTTAGGGAGGGACACTGAAGCTTTCTTT
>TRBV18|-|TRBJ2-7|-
CASSPGGAEEQYF
TGTGCCAGCTCACCGGGGGGGGCCGAGGAGCAGTACTTC
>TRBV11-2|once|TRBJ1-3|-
CASMLRGGGNTIYF
TGTGCCAGCATGCTGCGAGGGGGTGGAAACACCATATATTTT
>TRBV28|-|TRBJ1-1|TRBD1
CASRSYRGSTEAFF
TGTGCCAGCAGGAGTTACAGGGGGAGCACTGAAGCTTTCTTT
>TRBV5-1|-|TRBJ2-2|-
CASSLDRERSTGELFF
TGCGCCAGCAGCTTGGACAGGGAAAGGAGCACCGGGGAGCTGTTTTTT
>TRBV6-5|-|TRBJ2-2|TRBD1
CASSRGRPAGELFF
TGTGCCAGCAGCAGGGGGCGACCAGCCGGGGAGCTGTTTTTT
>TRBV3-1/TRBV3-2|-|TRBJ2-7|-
CASSHPGNYEQYF
TGTGCCAGCAGCCACCCAGGGAACTACGAGCAGTACTTC
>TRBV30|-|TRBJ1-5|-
CAWSTDSNQPQHF
TGTGCCTGGAGTACTGATAGCAATCAGCCCCAGCATTTT
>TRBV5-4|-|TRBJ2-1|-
CASSLGTPTNYNEQFF
TGTGCCAGCAGCCTCGGGACACCTACTAACTACAATGAGCAGTTCTTC
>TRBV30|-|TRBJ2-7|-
CAWRTRGNEQYF
TGTGCCTGGAGGACTAGGGGCAACGAGCAGTACTTC
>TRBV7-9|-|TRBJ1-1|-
CASSLASLTNTEAFF
TGTGCCAGCAGCTTAGCAAGCCTCACTAACACTGAAGCTTTCTTT
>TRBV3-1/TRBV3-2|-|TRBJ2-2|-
CASSQDYGSPRHTGELFF
TGTGCCAGCAGCCAAGATTACGGGTCCCCACGTCACACCGGGGAGCTGTTTTTT
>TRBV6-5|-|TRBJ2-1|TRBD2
CASSYTVAGTWFF
TGTGCCAGCAGTTACACGGTAGCGGGAACCTGGTTCTTC
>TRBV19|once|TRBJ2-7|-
CATRGKGSYYEQYF
TGTGCCACCCGAGGGAAGGGCAGTTACTACGAGCAGTACTTC
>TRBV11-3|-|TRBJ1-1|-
CASSPGRGKNTEAFF
TGTGCCAGCAGCCCGGGTAGGGGCAAGAACACTGAAGCTTTCTTT
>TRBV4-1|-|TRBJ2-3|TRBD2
CASRVTSAGVVDTQYF
TGCGCCAGCAGGGTGACTAGCGCCGGAGTGGTGGATACGCAGTATTTT
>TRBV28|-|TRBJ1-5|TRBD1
CASSTGTDNQPQHF
TGTGCCAGCAGTACCGGGACAGACAATCAGCCCCAGCATTTT
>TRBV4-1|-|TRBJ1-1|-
CASSQAQQGLSEAFF
TGCGCCAGCAGCCAAGCTCAGCAGGGACTCTCTGAAGCTTTCTTT
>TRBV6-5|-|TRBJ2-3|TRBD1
CASSPDRGGYTQYF
TGTGCCAGCAGTCCGGACAGGGGCGGGTATACGCAGTATTTT
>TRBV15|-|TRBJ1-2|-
CATSRDRGTGYTF
TGTGCCACCAGCAGAGATCGCGGTACTGGCTACACCTTC
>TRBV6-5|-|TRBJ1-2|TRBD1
CASRVYRGTNYGYTF
TGTGCCAGCAGAGTTTACAGGGGGACTAACTATGGCTACACCTTC
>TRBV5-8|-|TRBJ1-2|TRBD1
CASSGQDYGYTF
TGTGCCAGCAGCGGACAGGACTATGGCTACACCTTC
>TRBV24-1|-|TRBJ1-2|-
CATRGRDDGYTF
TGTGCCACCAGGGGGAGGGATGATGGCTACACCTTC
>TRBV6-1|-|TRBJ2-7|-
CASSEQQGNSYEQYF
TGTGCCAGCAGTGAACAACAGGGAAACTCCTACGAGCAGTACTTC
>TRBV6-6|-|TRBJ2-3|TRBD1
CASSGQGAGTDTQYF
TGTGCCAGCAGTGGACAGGGGGCGGGCACAGATACGCAGTATTTT
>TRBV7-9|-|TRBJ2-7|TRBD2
CASSLVSSGTYEQYF
TGTGCCAGCAGCTTAGTGTCTAGCGGAACCTACGAGCAGTACTTC
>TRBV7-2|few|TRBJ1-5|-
CASSLRGNQPQHF
TGTGCCAGCAGCTTGCGAGGGAATCAGCCCCAGCATTTT
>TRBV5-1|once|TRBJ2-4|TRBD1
CASSRQPTGGGDIQYF
TGCGCCAGCAGCCGGCAGCCGACAGGGGGCGGGGACATTCAGTACTTC
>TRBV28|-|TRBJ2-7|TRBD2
CASSLWGGITYEQYF
TGTGCCAGCAGTTTGTGGGGGGGGATCACCTACGAGCAGTACTTC
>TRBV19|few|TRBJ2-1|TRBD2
CASSSPSGGGIPYNEQFF
TGTGCCAGTAGTTCACCTAGCGGGGGGGGAATTCCCTACAATGAGCAGTTCTTC
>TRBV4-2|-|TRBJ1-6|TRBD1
CASSQGQGADSPLHF
TGTGCCAGCAGCCAAGGACAGGGGGCAGATTCACCCCTCCACTTT
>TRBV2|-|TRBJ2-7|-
CASRNDGGYEQYF
TGTGCCAGCAGGAATGATGGAGGTTATGAGCAGTACTTC
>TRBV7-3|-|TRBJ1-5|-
CASSSIAGLGQPQHF
TGTGCCAGCAGCTCCATTGCGGGGTTGGGTCAGCCCCAGCATTTT
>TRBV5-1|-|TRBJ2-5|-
CASSSAAKETQYF
TGCGCCAGCAGCTCGGCGGCAAAAGAGACCCAGTACTTC
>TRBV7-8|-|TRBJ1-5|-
CASSHSLHQPQHF
TGTGCCAGTTCCCACAGCCTCCATCAGCCCCAGCATTTT
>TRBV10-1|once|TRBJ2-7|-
CASSGSSEQYF
TGCGCCAGCAGTGGCAGTTCCGAGCAGTACTTC
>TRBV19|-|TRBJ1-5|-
CASSNTGYEIEPQHF
TGTGCCAGTAGTAATACAGGGTATGAGATAGAGCCCCAGCATTTT
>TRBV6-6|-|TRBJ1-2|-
CASSYTGYSGYTF
TGTGCCAGCAGTTATACAGGGTATTCTGGCTACACCTTC
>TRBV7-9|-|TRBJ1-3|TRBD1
CASSQDRGSDTIYF
TGTGCCAGCAGCCAGGACAGGGGAAGCGACACCATATATTTT
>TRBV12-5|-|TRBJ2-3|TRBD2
CASGSGGLSTDTQYF
TGTGCTAGTGGTTCGGGGGGGCTTTCCACAGATACGCAGTATTTT
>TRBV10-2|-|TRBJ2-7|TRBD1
CASSTRQGTEQYF
TGCGCCAGCAGTACCCGACAGGGGACCGAGCAGTACTTC
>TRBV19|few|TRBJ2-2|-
CASSSALYLIRELFF
TGTGCCAGTAGTAGTGCACTCTATCTAATAAGGGAGCTGTTTTTT
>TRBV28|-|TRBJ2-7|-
CASSSLYEQYF
TGTGCCAGCAGTTCCCTTTACGAGCAGTACTTC
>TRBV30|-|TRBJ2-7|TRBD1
CAWAGQGRSYEQYF
TGTGCCTGGGCGGGACAGGGCCGCTCCTACGAGCAGTACTTC
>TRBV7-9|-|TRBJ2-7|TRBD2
CASSLTSSYEQYF
TGTGCCAGCAGCTTGACTAGCAGCTACGAGCAGTACTTC
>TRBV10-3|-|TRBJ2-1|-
CAISLVLAYEQFF
TGTGCCATCAGTCTGGTTCTTGCCTACGAGCAGTTCTTC
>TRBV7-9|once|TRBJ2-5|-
CASAAPGQETQYF
TGTGCCAGCGCCGCCCCCGGCCAAGAGACCCAGTACTTC